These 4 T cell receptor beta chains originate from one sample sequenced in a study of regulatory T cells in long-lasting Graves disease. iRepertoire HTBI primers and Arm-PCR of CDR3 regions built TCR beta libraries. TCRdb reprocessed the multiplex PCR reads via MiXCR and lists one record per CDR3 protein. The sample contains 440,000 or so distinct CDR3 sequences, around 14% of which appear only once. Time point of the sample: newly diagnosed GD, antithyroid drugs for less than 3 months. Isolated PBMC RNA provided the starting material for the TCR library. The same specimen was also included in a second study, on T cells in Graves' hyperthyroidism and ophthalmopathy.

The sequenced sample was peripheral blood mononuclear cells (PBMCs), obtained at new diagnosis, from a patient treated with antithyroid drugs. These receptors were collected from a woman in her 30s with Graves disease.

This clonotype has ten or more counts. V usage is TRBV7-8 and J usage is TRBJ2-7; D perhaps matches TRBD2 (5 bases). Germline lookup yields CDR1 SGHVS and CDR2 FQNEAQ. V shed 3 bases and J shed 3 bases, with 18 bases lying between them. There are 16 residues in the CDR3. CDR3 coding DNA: TGTGCCAGCAGCTTCGACCGGGCCCAGCGGAGCTACGAGCAGTACTTC. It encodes CASSFDRAQRSYEQYF.

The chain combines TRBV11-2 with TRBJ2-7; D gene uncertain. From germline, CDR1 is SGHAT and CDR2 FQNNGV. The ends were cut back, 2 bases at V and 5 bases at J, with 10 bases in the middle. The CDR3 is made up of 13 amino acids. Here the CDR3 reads CASSLFRYDEQYF. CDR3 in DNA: TGTGCCAGCAGCTTATTCAGGTACGACGAGCAGTACTTC.

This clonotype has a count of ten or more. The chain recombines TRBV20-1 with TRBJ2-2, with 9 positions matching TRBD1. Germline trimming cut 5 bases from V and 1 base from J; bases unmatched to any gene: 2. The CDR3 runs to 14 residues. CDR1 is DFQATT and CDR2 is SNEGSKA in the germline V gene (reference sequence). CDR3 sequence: CSAQDRGNTGELFF. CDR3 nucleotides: TGCAGTGCTCAGGACAGGGGGAACACCGGGGAGCTGTTTTTT.

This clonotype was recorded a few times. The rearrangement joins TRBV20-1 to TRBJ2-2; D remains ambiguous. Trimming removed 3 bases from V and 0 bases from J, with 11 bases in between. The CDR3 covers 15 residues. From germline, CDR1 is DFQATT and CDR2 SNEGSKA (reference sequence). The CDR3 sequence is CSARAGTTNTGELFF. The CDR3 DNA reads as TGCAGTGCTAGGGCAGGCACCACGAACACCGGGGAGCTGTTTTTT.